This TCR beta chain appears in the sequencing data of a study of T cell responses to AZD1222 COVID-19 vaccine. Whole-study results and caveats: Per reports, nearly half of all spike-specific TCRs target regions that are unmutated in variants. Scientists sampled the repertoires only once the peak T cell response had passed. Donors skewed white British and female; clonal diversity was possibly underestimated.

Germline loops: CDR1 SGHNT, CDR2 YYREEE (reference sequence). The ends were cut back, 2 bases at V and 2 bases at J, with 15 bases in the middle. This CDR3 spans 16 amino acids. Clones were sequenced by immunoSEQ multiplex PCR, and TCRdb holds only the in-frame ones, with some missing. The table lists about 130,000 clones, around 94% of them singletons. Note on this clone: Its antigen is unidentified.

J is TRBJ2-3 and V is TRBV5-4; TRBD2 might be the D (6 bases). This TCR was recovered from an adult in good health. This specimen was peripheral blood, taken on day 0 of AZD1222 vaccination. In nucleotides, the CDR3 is TGTGCCAGCAGCTTTTACCGGGACTTCGTCACAGATACGCAGTATTTT. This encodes CASSFYRDFVTDTQYF.